This T cell receptor beta chain was sequenced in a study of shared clonotypes between healthy human individuals. CDR1 MNHEY and CDR2 SMNVEV come from the germline V gene (reference sequence). Trimming took off 3 bases at V and 3 bases at J, with 15 bases between the two ends. The CDR3 runs to 15 residues. Broader study findings: On the whole, naive subsets had larger estimated richness than memory subsets had. Shared clonotypes across all four donors exceeded non-shared ones in generation probability.

Remarks on this clone: Its antigen remains unknown.

The naive CD8 subset, CD45RO-negative cells positively selected for CCR7, excluded terminally differentiated effector memory CD45RA+ cells. As handled by the study authors: As immunoSEQ supplied junction-only sequences (without quality scores), filtering differed. TCRdb's table, derived via immunoSEQ multiplex PCR, lists solely in-frame clones and lacks some. For V, J and clone size, that table is used; D and trimming come from the DNA. The sample includes about 680,000 clones, about 91% of them seen just once. This receptor was identified in a man aged 25 to 40 in good health. V and J are TRBV27 and TRBJ2-7; the D call may be TRBD1 or TRBD2 (5 bases each). The sequenced sample was naive CD8+ T cells sorted from blood. The CDR3: CASSFGNGAHYEQYF. In nucleotides, the CDR3 is TGTGCCAGCAGTTTTGGCAACGGGGCCCACTACGAGCAGTACTTC.